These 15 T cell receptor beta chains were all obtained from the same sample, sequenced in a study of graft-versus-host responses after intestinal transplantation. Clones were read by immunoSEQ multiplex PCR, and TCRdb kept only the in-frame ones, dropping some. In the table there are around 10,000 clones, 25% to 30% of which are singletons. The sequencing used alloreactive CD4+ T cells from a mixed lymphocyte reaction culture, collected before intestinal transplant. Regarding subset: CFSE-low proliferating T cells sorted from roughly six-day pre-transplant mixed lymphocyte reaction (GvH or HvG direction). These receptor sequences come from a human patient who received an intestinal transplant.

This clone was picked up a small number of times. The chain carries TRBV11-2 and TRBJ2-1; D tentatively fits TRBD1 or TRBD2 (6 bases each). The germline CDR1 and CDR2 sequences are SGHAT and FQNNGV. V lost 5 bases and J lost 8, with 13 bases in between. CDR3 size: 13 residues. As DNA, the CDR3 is TGTGCCAGCAGCCTGACGGGGGCCTATGAGCAGTTCTTC. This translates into CASSLTGAYEQFF.

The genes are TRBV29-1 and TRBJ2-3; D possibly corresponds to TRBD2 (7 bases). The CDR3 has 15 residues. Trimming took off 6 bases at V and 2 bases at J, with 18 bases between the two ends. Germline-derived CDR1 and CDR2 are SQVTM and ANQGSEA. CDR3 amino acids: CSVPQGGTTTDTQYF. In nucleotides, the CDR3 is TGCAGCGTCCCCCAAGGGGGGACTACCACAGATACGCAGTATTTT.

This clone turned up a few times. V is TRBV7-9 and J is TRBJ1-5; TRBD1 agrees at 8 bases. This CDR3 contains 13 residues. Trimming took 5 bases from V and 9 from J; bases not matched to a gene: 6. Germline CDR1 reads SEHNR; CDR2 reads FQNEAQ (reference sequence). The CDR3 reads CASSTPQGGPQHF. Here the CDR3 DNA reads TGTGCCAGCAGCACACCACAGGGGGGGCCCCAGCATTTT.

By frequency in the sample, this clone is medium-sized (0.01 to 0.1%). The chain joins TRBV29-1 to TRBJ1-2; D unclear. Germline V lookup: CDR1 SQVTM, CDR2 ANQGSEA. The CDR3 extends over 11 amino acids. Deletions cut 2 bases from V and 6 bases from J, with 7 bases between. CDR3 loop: CSVEFGNGYTF. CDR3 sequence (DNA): TGCAGCGTTGAATTCGGTAATGGCTACACCTTC.

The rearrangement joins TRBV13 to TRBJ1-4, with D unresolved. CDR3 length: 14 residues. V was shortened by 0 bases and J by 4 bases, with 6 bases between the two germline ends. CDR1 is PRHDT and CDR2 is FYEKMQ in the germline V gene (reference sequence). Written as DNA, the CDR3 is TGTGCCAGCAGCTTAGGGCAGTTTAATGAAAAACTGTTTTTT. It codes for CASSLGQFNEKLFF. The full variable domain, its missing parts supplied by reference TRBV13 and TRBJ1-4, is AAGVIQSPRHLIKEKRETATLKCYPIPRHDTVYWYQQGPGQDPQFLISFYEKMQSDKGSIPDRFSAQQFSDYHSELNMSSLELGDSALYFCASSLGQFNEKLFFGSGTQLSVL.

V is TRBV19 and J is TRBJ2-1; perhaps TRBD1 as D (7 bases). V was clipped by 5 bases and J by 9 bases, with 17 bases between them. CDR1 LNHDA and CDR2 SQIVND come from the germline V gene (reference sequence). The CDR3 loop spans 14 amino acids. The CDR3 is CASSFWQGGGEQFF. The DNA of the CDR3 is TGTGCCAGTAGTTTCTGGCAGGGGGGAGGTGAGCAGTTCTTC.

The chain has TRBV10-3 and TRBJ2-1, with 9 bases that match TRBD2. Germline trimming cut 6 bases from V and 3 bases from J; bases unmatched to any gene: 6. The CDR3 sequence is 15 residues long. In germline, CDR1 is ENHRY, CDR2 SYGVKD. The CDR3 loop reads CAISIGLAHYNEQFF. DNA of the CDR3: TGTGCCATCAGCATAGGACTAGCGCACTACAATGAGCAGTTCTTC.

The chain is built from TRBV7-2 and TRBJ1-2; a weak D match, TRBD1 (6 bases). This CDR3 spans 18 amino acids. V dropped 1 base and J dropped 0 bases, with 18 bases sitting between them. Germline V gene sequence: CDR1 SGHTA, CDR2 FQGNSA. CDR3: CASSLGGSGDIANYGYTF. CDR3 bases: TGTGCCAGCAGCTTAGGGGGCTCAGGGGACATCGCTAACTATGGCTACACCTTC.

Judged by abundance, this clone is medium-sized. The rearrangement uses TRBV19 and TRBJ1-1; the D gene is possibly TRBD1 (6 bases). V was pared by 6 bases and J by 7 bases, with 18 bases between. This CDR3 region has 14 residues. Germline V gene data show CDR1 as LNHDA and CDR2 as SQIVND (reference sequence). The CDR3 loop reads CASSGTGAFGEAFF. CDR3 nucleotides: TGTGCCAGTAGCGGGACGGGGGCTTTTGGTGAAGCTTTCTTT.

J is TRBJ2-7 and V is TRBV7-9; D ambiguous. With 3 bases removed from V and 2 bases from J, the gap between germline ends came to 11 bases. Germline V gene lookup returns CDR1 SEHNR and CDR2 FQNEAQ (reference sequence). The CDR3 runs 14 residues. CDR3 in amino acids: CASSFDIPPYEQYF. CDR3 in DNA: TGTGCCAGCAGCTTTGACATTCCCCCCTACGAGCAGTACTTC.

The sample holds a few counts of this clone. The CDR3 loop reads CASSPGGNTEAFF. CDR3 DNA sequence: TGCGCCAGCAGCCCGGGGGGGAACACTGAAGCTTTCTTT. The J gene is TRBJ1-1, the V gene TRBV5-1, with a weak D call TRBD1 (5 bases). The CDR3 runs 13 residues. CDR1 is SGHRS and CDR2 is YFSETQ in the germline V gene. The germline V and J ends were trimmed by 4 bases and 1 base, with 8 bases remaining between them.

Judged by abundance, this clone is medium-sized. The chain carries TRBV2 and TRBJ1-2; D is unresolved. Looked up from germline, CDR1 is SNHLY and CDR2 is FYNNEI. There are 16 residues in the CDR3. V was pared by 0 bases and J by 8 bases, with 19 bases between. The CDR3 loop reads CASSEAPFVLMRGYTF. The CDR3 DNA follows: TGTGCCAGCAGTGAAGCCCCTTTCGTGTTGATGCGCGGCTACACCTTC.

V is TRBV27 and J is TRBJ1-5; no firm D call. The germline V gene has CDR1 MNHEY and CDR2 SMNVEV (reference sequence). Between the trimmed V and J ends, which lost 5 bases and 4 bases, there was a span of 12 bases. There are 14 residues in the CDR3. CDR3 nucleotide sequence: TGTGCCAGCAGTACTCGGACGGAAAATCAGCCCCAGCATTTT. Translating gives CASSTRTENQPQHF.

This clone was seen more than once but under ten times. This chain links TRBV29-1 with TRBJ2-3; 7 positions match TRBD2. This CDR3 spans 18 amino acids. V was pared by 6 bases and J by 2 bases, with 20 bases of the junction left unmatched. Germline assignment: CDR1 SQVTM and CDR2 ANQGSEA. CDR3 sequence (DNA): TGCAGCGTCCCCATGGCGTCCGAACTAGCGTGGTACACAGATACGCAGTATTTT. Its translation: CSVPMASELAWYTDTQYF.

The CDR3 nucleotides are TGTGCCAGCCAAGTGATAACAGATACGCAGTATTTT. Amino acid sequence: CASQVITDTQYF. This chain uses TRBV11-3 with TRBJ2-3; D is ambiguous. Germline CDR1 reads SGHNT; CDR2 reads YENEEA. V lost 8 bases and J lost 3, with 9 bases in between. The CDR3 extends over 12 amino acids.